These T cell receptor beta chains were read from a single sample in a study of early T cells in non-severe SARS-CoV-2 infection. TCRdb ran MiXCR on the 5' RACE reads and lists one entry per CDR3 protein. This sample carries tens of thousands of distinct CDR3 sequences, 5.5% of them seen once, and the ten largest clones take 4.4%. Sequencing used whole blood, obtained at baseline. The receptor source for this set is an adult who was a healthcare worker with PCR-confirmed SARS-CoV-2 infection or an uninfected control (not recorded which). Each CDR3 is given with its conserved first and last residue. D genes are given only for firm matches. Only part of the rows carry a size: once, few, many, or a class if the clone is expanded.

cdr3_aa,cdr3_nt,j_call,clone_size,d_call,v_call,cdr3_length
CASSFRGRGVEAFF,TGTGCCAGCAGTTTCAGGGGGCGCGGGGTTGAAGCTTTCTTT,TRBJ1-1,NA,TRBD1,TRBV12-3/TRBV12-4,14
CASSLRDRVSYEQYF,TGTGCCAGCAGTCTCCGGGACAGGGTTTCCTACGAGCAGTACTTC,TRBJ2-7,many,TRBD1,TRBV6-5,15
CASSFSGTALSNYGYTF,TGTGCCAGCAGTTTCTCCGGGACAGCCCTTTCTAACTATGGCTACACCTTC,TRBJ1-2,many,TRBD1,TRBV6-2/TRBV6-3,17
CASSFRDGEQFF,TGTGCCAGCAGTTTCCGAGATGGTGAGCAGTTCTTC,TRBJ2-1,NA,NA,TRBV6-5,12
CASSNRREPQHF,TGTGCCAGCAGTAATCGTAGGGAGCCCCAGCATTTT,TRBJ1-5,few,NA,TRBV12-3/TRBV12-4,12
CSVAIWRGQGETQYF,TGCAGCGTTGCGATATGGCGGGGGCAAGGGGAGACCCAGTACTTC,TRBJ2-5,NA,NA,TRBV29-1,15
CASRPSGVGTDTQYF,TGTGCCAGCAGGCCCAGCGGAGTTGGCACAGATACGCAGTATTTT,TRBJ2-3,many,NA,TRBV6-5,15
CSVGQGQDNEQFF,TGCAGCGTTGGGCAGGGGCAGGACAATGAGCAGTTCTTC,TRBJ2-1,many,NA,TRBV29-1,13
CATTGVYNEQFF,TGTGCCACAACAGGGGTCTACAATGAGCAGTTCTTC,TRBJ2-1,NA,TRBD1,TRBV19,12
CASSPPGRRETQYF,TGTGCCAGCAGCCCACCGGGGAGGCGAGAGACCCAGTACTTC,TRBJ2-5,NA,NA,TRBV7-9,14
CASSRQGGSYNEQFF,TGTGCCAGCAGTCGACAGGGAGGCTCCTACAATGAGCAGTTCTTC,TRBJ2-1,many,NA,TRBV7-3,15
CASSQHYNEQFF,TGTGCCAGCAGTCAACATTACAATGAGCAGTTCTTC,TRBJ2-1,many,NA,TRBV6-2/TRBV6-3,12
CASSLSGRISYEQYF,TGTGCCAGCAGTTTATCGGGGCGGATCTCCTACGAGCAGTACTTC,TRBJ2-7,few,NA,TRBV27,15
CASSQDRAGTYNEQFF,TGTGCCAGCAGCCAAGATCGCGCAGGGACTTACAATGAGCAGTTCTTC,TRBJ2-1,many,NA,TRBV4-2,16
CSAFTGLSNEQFF,TGCAGTGCGTTCACAGGGTTGAGCAATGAGCAGTTCTTC,TRBJ2-1,many,NA,TRBV20-1,13
CASSDSPEDTQYF,TGTGCCAGCAGTGACTCCCCCGAAGATACGCAGTATTTT,TRBJ2-3,many,NA,TRBV6-4,13
CASSQAEAAIGYTF,TGCGCCAGCAGCCAAGCAGAGGCGGCTATCGGCTACACCTTC,TRBJ1-2,many,NA,TRBV4-1,14
CASRLALTGLREKLFF,TGTGCAAGTCGCTTAGCGCTCACAGGATTAAGGGAAAAACTGTTTTTT,TRBJ1-4,many,NA,TRBV12-2,16
CASSLPRGGQGPGEQYF,TGTGCCAGCAGCTTACCGAGAGGGGGACAGGGTCCGGGTGAGCAGTACTTC,TRBJ2-7,NA,TRBD1,TRBV7-2,17
CASSPPVNEQFF,TGTGCCAGCTCACCTCCTGTCAATGAGCAGTTCTTC,TRBJ2-1,many,NA,TRBV18,12
CAWSVSRGNQPQHF,TGTGCCTGGAGTGTAAGTCGGGGCAATCAGCCCCAGCATTTT,TRBJ1-5,many,NA,TRBV30,14
CASIPSLGTGSTYNEQFF,TGTGCCAGCATCCCATCCCTGGGAACAGGTAGTACCTACAATGAGCAGTTCTTC,TRBJ2-1,few,NA,TRBV12-3/TRBV12-4,18
CASSRASGGVGTGELFF,TGTGCCAGCAGCCGTGCGTCCGGGGGAGTAGGCACCGGGGAGCTGTTTTTT,TRBJ2-2,many,NA,TRBV11-3,17
CASSLGSLGFGYTF,TGTGCCAGCAGTTTGGGCAGCCTCGGGTTCGGCTACACCTTC,TRBJ1-2,many,NA,TRBV12-3/TRBV12-4,14
CASSPGHRTDHNSPLHF,TGTGCCAGCAGTCCAGGGCACAGGACTGACCATAATTCACCCCTCCACTTT,TRBJ1-6,many,NA,TRBV12-3/TRBV12-4,17
CSARPPSGYYNEQFF,TGCAGTGCTAGACCCCCTAGCGGTTACTACAATGAGCAGTTCTTC,TRBJ2-1,many,TRBD2,TRBV20-1,15
CASSKQTGVNEQYF,TGTGCCAGCAGTAAGCAGACAGGGGTGAACGAGCAGTACTTC,TRBJ2-7,many,TRBD1,TRBV6-2/TRBV6-3,14
CASRPGLDSNQPQHF,TGTGCCAGCAGACCAGGGTTGGATAGCAATCAGCCCCAGCATTTT,TRBJ1-5,few,NA,TRBV7-2,15
CASSYRQRTGPTEAFF,TGCGCCAGCAGTTATCGCCAAAGGACCGGCCCCACTGAAGCTTTCTTT,TRBJ1-1,many,NA,TRBV10-1,16
CSARYGEGTYEQYF,TGCAGTGCTAGATACGGTGAGGGAACCTACGAGCAGTACTTC,TRBJ2-7,many,NA,TRBV20-1,14
CASSFGTSGTFSYEQYF,TGTGCCAGCAGTTTCGGGACTAGCGGCACGTTCTCCTACGAGCAGTACTTC,TRBJ2-7,many,TRBD2,TRBV6-6,17
CASSLVNGQGGYTF,TGTGCCAGCAGCTTAGTTAACGGACAGGGAGGCTACACCTTC,TRBJ1-2,many,TRBD1,TRBV7-2,14
CASSLGRGAREQFF,TGCGCCAGCAGCTTGGGCCGGGGGGCGAGGGAGCAGTTCTTC,TRBJ2-1,many,NA,TRBV5-1,14
CASSLPLATDTQYF,TGTGCCAGCAGCTTACCCCTAGCCACAGATACGCAGTATTTT,TRBJ2-3,many,NA,TRBV5-4,14
CASSSERGPGRLHF,TGTGCCAGCAGCTCCGAGAGGGGGCCAGGAAGGCTCCACTTT,TRBJ1-6,many,TRBD1,TRBV7-9,14
CASSQLGLKGNEQFF,TGTGCCAGCAGCCAACTGGGACTGAAGGGCAATGAGCAGTTCTTC,TRBJ2-1,few,NA,TRBV14,15
CASTNSGNSPLHF,TGTGCCAGCACCAACTCCGGAAATTCACCCCTCCACTTT,TRBJ1-6,NA,NA,TRBV6-1,13
CATLQFRDLQETQYF,TGTGCCACCCTTCAGTTCCGGGACCTCCAAGAGACCCAGTACTTC,TRBJ2-5,many,NA,TRBV2,15
CASPGSGRAHEQYF,TGTGCCAGCCCGGGGAGCGGGAGAGCCCACGAGCAGTACTTC,TRBJ2-7,many,TRBD2,TRBV2,14
CASSLAGNQPQHF,TGTGCCAGCAGTTTAGCAGGGAATCAGCCCCAGCATTTT,TRBJ1-5,many,NA,TRBV12-3/TRBV12-4,13
CASSFVPGVTETQYF,TGTGCCAGCAGCTTTGTACCGGGTGTCACAGAGACCCAGTACTTC,TRBJ2-5,many,NA,TRBV7-2,15
CASSQTDSANTGELFF,TGTGCCAGCAGCCAAACGGACAGCGCGAACACCGGGGAGCTGTTTTTT,TRBJ2-2,NA,NA,TRBV4-2,16
CASSQEHEQYF,TGCGCCAGCAGCCAAGAACACGAGCAGTACTTC,TRBJ2-7,NA,NA,TRBV4-1,11
CASRGGGGTGELFF,TGTGCCAGCAGAGGAGGAGGGGGCACCGGGGAGCTGTTTTTT,TRBJ2-2,many,NA,TRBV12-3/TRBV12-4,14
CASSPGQGYNDYGYTF,TGTGCCAGCAGCCCGGGACAGGGGTACAACGACTATGGCTACACCTTC,TRBJ1-2,few,TRBD1,TRBV6-6,16
CASSTGGGELFF,TGTGCCAGCAGCACAGGGGGAGGGGAGCTGTTTTTT,TRBJ2-2,many,TRBD1,TRBV7-3,12